The rows below give T cell receptor beta chains drawn from one sample of a study of T cells in Graves' hyperthyroidism and ophthalmopathy. TCRdb called the multiplex PCR reads again in MiXCR, with one record for every CDR3 protein. This sample has hundreds of thousands of distinct CDR3 sequences, with about 15% found just once. Sequenced input: blood. Every receptor here comes from a woman aged 40-49 years with Graves' ophthalmopathy. Both conserved end residues are part of each CDR3. The D gene is left open where the match is weak. Clone size is given for some rows only: seen once, a few or many times, or a class if the clone is expanded.

v_gene	j_gene	abundance	d_gene	CDR3nt	CDR3aa
TRBV5-1	TRBJ2-4	many	NA	TGCGCCAGCAGCACTGGCCTCGGCGGGGACAAAAACATTCAGTACTTC	CASSTGLGGDKNIQYF
TRBV20-1	TRBJ2-7	NA	NA	TGCAGTGCTACCGGGACCATAGAGCAGTACTTC	CSATGTIEQYF
TRBV20-1	TRBJ2-7	many	NA	TGCAGTGCCTGGACCGCTGGCAGAGGGGCCTACGAGCAGTACTTC	CSAWTAGRGAYEQYF
TRBV7-2	TRBJ2-2	once	TRBD1	TGTGCCAGCAGCTTATACTCAGGGGGCGGCGGGGAGCTGTTTTTT	CASSLYSGGGGELFF
TRBV6-2/TRBV6-3	TRBJ1-2	few	TRBD1	TGTGCCAGCAGCTCCGGCCCAGACAGGGTTTACGGCTACACCTTC	CASSSGPDRVYGYTF
TRBV4-3	TRBJ2-7	many	TRBD2	TGCGCCAGCAGCCAAGAAGCGGGAGTTTACGAGCAGTACTTC	CASSQEAGVYEQYF
TRBV12-3/TRBV12-4	TRBJ2-5	many	TRBD2	TGTGCCAGCAGCCCGGGACTAGCGACTCTCATGGAGACCCAGTACTTC	CASSPGLATLMETQYF
TRBV7-8	TRBJ2-5	NA	NA	TGTGCCAGCAGCCAAGGGACCCACCGTCAAGAGACCCAGTACTTC	CASSQGTHRQETQYF
TRBV29-1	TRBJ1-1	many	NA	TGCAGCGTTGGCGGAATTGGGCAGGGTGACACTGAAGCTTTCTTT	CSVGGIGQGDTEAFF
TRBV10-3	TRBJ2-5	many	NA	TGTGCCATCAGTGAGTCGGGAGAGACCCAGTACTTC	CAISESGETQYF
TRBV5-1	TRBJ2-7	NA	TRBD2	TGCGCCAGCGCAGCCGGCCTAGCGGGGGAGTGGCGAAACTACGAGCAGTACTTC	CASAAGLAGEWRNYEQYF
TRBV6-5	TRBJ2-2	many	TRBD2	TGTGCCAGCAGTTCCCACCGGAGGCTGGGAGCGGGAGGGCGCACCGGGGAGCTGTTTTTT	CASSSHRRLGAGGRTGELFF
TRBV24-1	TRBJ2-2	many	TRBD1	TGTGCCACCAGTGATTTGGGGACAGGCGACACCGGGGAGCTGTTTTTT	CATSDLGTGDTGELFF
TRBV7-8	TRBJ2-7	once	TRBD1	TGTGCCAGCAGCTCAACAAGGGGGCCTGGCGAGCAGTACTTC	CASSSTRGPGEQYF
TRBV6-5	TRBJ2-5	many	NA	TGTGCCAGCAGTTCGGGGTCCAGGGGAGCCCAGTACTTC	CASSSGSRGAQYF
TRBV24-1	TRBJ2-5	many	NA	TGTGCCACCAGTGACACCCGGGACACCAGACAAGAGACCCAGTACTTC	CATSDTRDTRQETQYF
TRBV9	TRBJ1-2	few	TRBD1	TGTGCCAGCAGCGTAGTAGAGGGACAGAACTATGGCTACACCTTC	CASSVVEGQNYGYTF
TRBV12-3/TRBV12-4	TRBJ2-7	many	NA	TGTGCCAGCAGTTTTAGGAGGCAGAATTACGAGCAGTGCTTC	CASSFRRQNYEQCF
TRBV10-1	TRBJ2-7	many	NA	TGCGCCAGCAGTGAGTCGATTATGGACGAGCAGTACTTC	CASSESIMDEQYF
TRBV6-2/TRBV6-3	TRBJ2-5	many	TRBD2	TGTGCCAGCACCCGAACGTTTAGCGGGCTTCAAGAGACCCAGTACTTC	CASTRTFSGLQETQYF
TRBV7-9	TRBJ1-2	many	NA	TGTGCCAGCAGTCCCCCCGGGGGGGAAACCTATGGCTACACCTTC	CASSPPGGETYGYTF
TRBV12-3/TRBV12-4	TRBJ2-6	many	TRBD2	TGTGCCAGCAGCGCTAGCGGGAGGCCCTCTGGGGCCAACGTCCTGACTTTC	CASSASGRPSGANVLTF
TRBV7-8	TRBJ2-6	NA	TRBD1	TGTGCCAGCAGCTGGACAGGGGGAACTGGGGCCAACGTCCTGACTTTC	CASSWTGGTGANVLTF
TRBV30	TRBJ2-3	few	NA	TGTGCCTCTGGGGGGATCCTTGGCACAGATACGCAGTATTTT	CASGGILGTDTQYF
TRBV2	TRBJ2-7	many	TRBD2	TGTGCCAGCAGGGGGACTAGCGGGACCTACTCCTACGAGCAGTACTTC	CASRGTSGTYSYEQYF
TRBV11-2	TRBJ2-7	NA	NA	TGTGCCAGCAGCCAACGGCAGGGGTTCCTCTACGAGCAGTACTTC	CASSQRQGFLYEQYF
TRBV7-3	TRBJ2-7	many	TRBD2	TGTGCCAGCAGACTGGATAGCGGGAGTTTCAACGAGCAGTACTTC	CASRLDSGSFNEQYF
TRBV10-3	TRBJ2-2	many	TRBD2	TGTGCCATCAGAACTAGCGTGAACACCGGGGAGCTGTTTTTT	CAIRTSVNTGELFF
TRBV28	TRBJ2-7	many	NA	TGTGCCAGCATCGTGGGGTCTAAGAATGTGGGCTACGAGCAGTACTTC	CASIVGSKNVGYEQYF
TRBV19	TRBJ2-5	NA	TRBD2	TGTGCCAGTAGTAGACTAGCGGGAGGGGCCATACAAGAGACCCAGTACTTC	CASSRLAGGAIQETQYF
TRBV28	TRBJ2-7	many	NA	TGTGCCAGCAGCCTTGGACAGATATCCTACGAGCAGTACTTC	CASSLGQISYEQYF
TRBV6-1	TRBJ2-2	many	TRBD2	TGTGCCAGCAGTGAATGGGGTAGCGGGAGCGACACCGGGGAGCTGTTTTTT	CASSEWGSGSDTGELFF
TRBV11-2	TRBJ2-5	many	NA	TGTGCCAGCAGCTTAGCTGGGGGAGGGACCCAGTACTTC	CASSLAGGGTQYF